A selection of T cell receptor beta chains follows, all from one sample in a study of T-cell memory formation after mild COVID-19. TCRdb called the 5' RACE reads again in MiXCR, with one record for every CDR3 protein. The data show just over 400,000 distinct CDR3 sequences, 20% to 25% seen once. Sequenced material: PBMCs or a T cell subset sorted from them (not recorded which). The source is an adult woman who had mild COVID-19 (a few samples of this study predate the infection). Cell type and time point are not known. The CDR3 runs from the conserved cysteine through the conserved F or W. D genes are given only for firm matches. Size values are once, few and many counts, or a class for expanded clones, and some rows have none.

CDR3nt: TGTGCCAGCAGCCCAGGGGCCGGGAAAAGAAACACTGAAGCTTTCTTT
CDR3aa: CASSPGAGKRNTEAFF
d_gene: .
len: 16
v_gene: TRBV7-3
j_gene: TRBJ1-1
abundance: .

CDR3nt: TGTGCCAGCCCAGGGGCAGGCTGGACCGGGGAGCTGTTTTTT
CDR3aa: CASPGAGWTGELFF
d_gene: .
len: 14
v_gene: TRBV7-9
j_gene: TRBJ2-2
abundance: .

CDR3nt: TGTGCCAGCAGCCAAGATACTAGCGGGAGGGAAAACATTCAGTACTTC
CDR3aa: CASSQDTSGRENIQYF
d_gene: TRBD2
len: 16
v_gene: TRBV4-2
j_gene: TRBJ2-4
abundance: few

CDR3nt: TGTGCCAGCAGCGGGAACCGCGAACAAAAGACTGAAGCTTTCTTT
CDR3aa: CASSGNREQKTEAFF
d_gene: .
len: 15
v_gene: TRBV9
j_gene: TRBJ1-1
abundance: few

CDR3nt: TGTGCCACCAGTGACCCTCGGTGGCAGGGGAGGCAAGAGACCCAGTACTTC
CDR3aa: CATSDPRWQGRQETQYF
d_gene: .
len: 17
v_gene: TRBV24-1
j_gene: TRBJ2-5
abundance: .

CDR3nt: TGTGCCAGCACCCACTCTGGGGCCGGGAATCAGCCCCAGCATTTT
CDR3aa: CASTHSGAGNQPQHF
d_gene: .
len: 15
v_gene: TRBV12-3/TRBV12-4
j_gene: TRBJ1-5
abundance: .

CDR3nt: TGTGCCAGCAGTAAGGGACTCTACGTTCAAGAGACCCAGTACTTC
CDR3aa: CASSKGLYVQETQYF
d_gene: .
len: 15
v_gene: TRBV27
j_gene: TRBJ2-5
abundance: .

CDR3nt: TGTGCCAGCAGTGGAGGGACAATGGGCGAGCAGTACTTC
CDR3aa: CASSGGTMGEQYF
d_gene: .
len: 13
v_gene: TRBV27
j_gene: TRBJ2-7
abundance: few

CDR3nt: TGTGCCTGGAGTGTATATAGTTCAGTCTCCGGGGAGCTGTTTTTT
CDR3aa: CAWSVYSSVSGELFF
d_gene: .
len: 15
v_gene: TRBV30
j_gene: TRBJ2-2
abundance: few

CDR3nt: TGTGCCAGCACCGGGACAGCCGATTACAATGAGCAGTTCTTC
CDR3aa: CASTGTADYNEQFF
d_gene: TRBD1
len: 14
v_gene: TRBV7-2
j_gene: TRBJ2-1
abundance: .

CDR3nt: TGTGCCACCGGAGGGAACACAGATACGCAGTATTTT
CDR3aa: CATGGNTDTQYF
d_gene: .
len: 12
v_gene: TRBV24-1
j_gene: TRBJ2-3
abundance: few